The clone carrying this T cell receptor beta chain was detected only a few times. The antigen is not known. Purity (above 95%) was reached by all sorted populations. The study reverse transcribed the entire isolated RNA, so it sequenced expressed TCRB transcripts. Profiled with immunoSEQ multiplex PCR; TCRdb holds only in-frame clones, not every one. The sample carries some 150,000 clones, about a tenth recorded once. The data originate from a study of beta chain features in type 1 diabetes. The study's findings and limits: Across patients, naive, central memory and Treg TCRB repertoires exhibited apparently greater similarity than was observed across healthy donors. Researchers report that Type 1 diabetes patients had moderately but significantly shorter TCRB CDR3s across all four CD4+ subsets.

Germline V gene lookup returns CDR1 SGHAT and CDR2 FQNNGV. The length of the CDR3 is 12 residues. The V and J ends lost 6 bases and 8 bases respectively, with 10 bases between them. Sequencing was done on a sample of central memory CD4+ T cells from blood. The receptor's source is a woman in her forties in good health. V gene TRBV11-2 combines with J gene TRBJ2-2, with D uncertain. The CDR3 here is CASSLVRGELFF. The DNA of the CDR3 is TGTGCCAGCAGTCTCGTGAGGGGGGAGCTGTTTTTT.